One and the same sample provided the 21 T cell receptor beta chains below, sequenced in a study of blood T cell repertoires in COVID-19. Only in-frame clones appear in the TCRdb table, and some are missing; sequencing was by immunoSEQ multiplex PCR. The table lists hundreds of thousands of clones, roughly 85% of them singletons. Specimen: peripheral blood. The receptors come from a human donor in a cohort sampled during active COVID-19.

The chain links TRBV5-1 to TRBJ2-5, with 15 bases identical to TRBD2. Per germline, CDR1 SGHRS and CDR2 YFSETQ. Trimming took 4 bases from V and 5 from J; bases not matched to a gene: 9. The CDR3 totals 17 residues. The CDR3 region has the DNA TGCGCCAGCAGCACGGGACTAGCGGGAGGCGGGCGCGAGACCCAGTACTTC. Encoded protein: CASSTGLAGGGRETQYF.

J is TRBJ2-1 and V is TRBV11-3; D gene uncertain. The CDR3 length is 14 residues. V was cut by 2 bases and J by 4 bases, with 9 bases left in between. CDR1 is SGHNT and CDR2 is YENEEA in the germline V gene. The CDR3 sequence is CASSLQLLYNEQFF. The CDR3, as DNA: TGTGCCAGCAGCTTACAACTATTATACAATGAGCAGTTCTTC.

The chain is built from TRBV7-8 and TRBJ1-1; no firm D call. Germline V gives CDR1 SGHVS, CDR2 FQNEAQ. The CDR3 sequence is 14 residues long. Trimming took off 3 bases at V and 1 base at J, with 9 bases between the two ends. Here the CDR3 reads CASSFRGSNTEAFF. The CDR3 region has the DNA TGTGCCAGCAGCTTCCGCGGGTCGAACACTGAAGCTTTCTTT.

The chain employs TRBV6-5 and TRBJ2-1; the D gene is possibly TRBD1 (6 bases). CDR1 is MNHEY and CDR2 is SVGAGI in the germline V gene. Trimming took 7 bases from V and 2 from J, leaving 9 bases between them. This CDR3 has 13 amino acids. DNA for the CDR3: TGTGCCAGCATGGGGGCCCCCTACAATGAGCAGTTCTTC. Residues: CASMGAPYNEQFF.

The chain couples TRBV5-4 to TRBJ1-2; 7 nucleotides line up with TRBD1. Germline V gene data show CDR1 as SGHNT and CDR2 as YYREEE (reference sequence). The ends lost 4 bases at V and 5 bases at J; junction bases unmatched: 5. This CDR3 contains 13 residues. CDR3 coding DNA: TGTGCCAGCAGCCTATTGGGACAGTATGGCTACACCTTC. Its protein product is CASSLLGQYGYTF.

CDR3 sequence: CASSTAGGPVADTQYF. The CDR3 nucleotides are TGTGCCAGCAGTACAGCGGGAGGGCCGGTGGCAGATACGCAGTATTTT. The chain carries TRBV7-2 and TRBJ2-3; 10 bases align to TRBD2. The J segment lost 4 bases and the V segment lost 6 bases, leaving 10 bases of the junction unmatched. Germline CDR1 reads SGHTA; CDR2 reads FQGNSA. The length of the CDR3 is 16 residues.

The rearrangement uses TRBV28 and TRBJ2-3, with a possible D match to TRBD1 (5 bases). The CDR3 contains 16 residues. V was shortened by 6 bases and J by 6 bases, with 22 bases between the two germline ends. Germline V gene lookup returns CDR1 MDHEN and CDR2 SYDVKM. The CDR3 loop reads CASRESRSSGYDTQYF. In nucleotides, the CDR3 is TGTGCCAGCAGAGAATCGCGATCTTCAGGGTATGATACGCAGTATTTT.

This clone appeared a single time. The V and J genes are TRBV5-8 and TRBJ1-1, with unresolved D. V was clipped by 6 bases and J by 1 base, with 10 bases between them. Germline V lookup: CDR1 SGHTS, CDR2 YDEGEE. The CDR3 contains 13 residues. The CDR3 DNA sequence: TGTGCCAGCACCCTATCAAAGAACACTGAAGCTTTCTTT. Protein sequence: CASTLSKNTEAFF.

This clone was seen once. The rearrangement joins TRBV6-2 or TRBV6-3 to TRBJ2-3; 9 positions match TRBD1. Germline-derived CDR1 and CDR2 are MNHEY and SVGEGT. V lost 5 bases, J lost 4 bases, and 10 bases stayed unmatched. The CDR3 totals 16 residues. The DNA for the CDR3 is TGTGCCAGCAGTGGAGCGGGACAGGGAATTTCAGATACGCAGTATTTT. This codes for CASSGAGQGISDTQYF.

V gene TRBV2 combines with J gene TRBJ1-2; perhaps TRBD1 as D (5 bases). Germline V CDR1 and CDR2: SNHLY, FYNNEI. This CDR3 spans 14 amino acids. V shed 5 bases and J shed 4 bases, with 14 bases lying between them. This CDR3 reads CASSRRERSYGYTF. CDR3 coding DNA: TGTGCCAGCAGTCGCAGGGAAAGGAGCTATGGCTACACCTTC.

The chain links TRBV7-9 to TRBJ2-1, with TRBD2 matching 11 bases. Germline CDR1 and CDR2: SEHNR and FQNEAQ (reference sequence). Trimming at V came to 2 bases and at J to 7 bases, leaving 16 bases not matched to a gene. The CDR3 is made up of 19 amino acids. DNA of the CDR3: TGTGCCAGCAGCTTAATTATCAGCCTAGCGGGAGGCTCCCGTAATGAGCAGTTCTTC. This codes for CASSLIISLAGGSRNEQFF.

The rearrangement uses TRBV3-1 (or the pseudogene TRBV3-2) and TRBJ2-6; 9 nucleotides agree with TRBD1. CDR3 size: 20 residues. Losses at the gene ends were 0 bases for V and 0 bases for J; bases not matched to a gene: 9. CDR1 and CDR2 (germline): LGHDT, YNNKEL (reference sequence). CDR3 DNA: TGTGCCAGCAGCCAAGAATTCGGGGACAGGGTTGACTCTGGGGCCAACGTCCTGACTTTC. Encoded protein: CASSQEFGDRVDSGANVLTF.

The V and J genes are TRBV27 and TRBJ1-2; D perhaps matches TRBD1 (5 bases). Per the germline V gene, CDR1 is MNHEY and CDR2 is SMNVEV (reference sequence). This CDR3 is 17 amino acids long. V was clipped by 2 bases and J by 5 bases, with 21 bases between them. This chain's CDR3 is CASSLIGGDALAYGYTF. Here the CDR3 DNA reads TGTGCCAGCAGTTTAATTGGAGGGGACGCCTTGGCGTATGGCTACACCTTC.

The rearrangement uses TRBV7-2 and TRBJ2-1; D unresolved. This CDR3 comprises 14 residues. V gave up 5 bases and J gave up 4 bases, with 12 bases separating them. Germline CDR1 and CDR2: SGHTA and FQGNSA. CDR3 residues: CASSPVPSYNEQFF. CDR3 sequence (DNA): TGTGCCAGCAGCCCTGTCCCTTCGTACAATGAGCAGTTCTTC.

The J gene is TRBJ2-1, the V gene TRBV12-5, with 8 bases identical to TRBD2. Trimming cost V 3 bases and J 9 bases; bases outside gene matches: 7. The CDR3 sequence is 14 residues long. Germline V CDR1 and CDR2: LGHNT, FRNRAP. CDR3 residues: CASGFSGRGGEQFF. Written as DNA, the CDR3 is TGTGCTAGTGGTTTCAGCGGGAGAGGAGGTGAGCAGTTCTTC.

This chain uses TRBV5-1 with TRBJ2-1; the match to TRBD2 covers 10 bases. V shed 1 base, J shed 6 bases, and the junction held 1 base outside the gene matches. The CDR3 consists of 14 residues. Germline assignment: CDR1 SGHRS and CDR2 YFSETQ. CDR3 nucleotides: TGCGCCAGCAGCTTGATAGCGGGAGGCAATGAGCAGTTCTTC. It specifies CASSLIAGGNEQFF.

This CDR3 is CAWSVFGVGSTEAFF. The CDR3 DNA reads as TGTGCCTGGAGTGTATTTGGGGTTGGGAGCACTGAAGCTTTCTTT. The V and J genes are TRBV30 and TRBJ1-1; D is unresolved. CDR3 length equals 15 residues. Germline V CDR1 and CDR2: GTSNPN, SVGIG (reference sequence). Between the trimmed V and J ends, which lost 0 bases and 4 bases, there was a span of 15 bases.

The rearrangement uses TRBV14 and TRBJ1-2; possibly TRBD1 for D (5 bases). V was cut by 4 bases and J by 4 bases, with 10 bases left in between. Germline CDR1 is SGHDN and CDR2 is FVKESK. The CDR3 contains 13 residues. CDR3 nucleotide sequence: TGTGCCAGCAGCCTTGGGGGGACCTATGGCTACACCTTC. This gives the protein CASSLGGTYGYTF.

A few counts support this clone. This sequence joins TRBV4-1 and TRBJ2-3; perhaps TRBD2 as D (6 bases). Germline V lookup: CDR1 MGHRA, CDR2 YSYEKL. With 6 bases removed from V and 4 bases from J, the gap between germline ends came to 14 bases. The CDR3 covers 14 residues. For the CDR3, the DNA is TGCGCCAGCAGTAGACTAGTCGGCGCAGATACGCAGTATTTT. Protein: CASSRLVGADTQYF.

V is TRBV9 and J is TRBJ1-1, with D unclear. The CDR3 has 19 residues. Trimming cost V 3 bases and J 1 base, with 25 bases left between them. Germline V gene sequence: CDR1 SGDLS, CDR2 YYNGEE. The CDR3 sequence: CASSAAVGGRELGNTEAFF. CDR3 coding DNA: TGTGCCAGCAGCGCGGCGGTAGGAGGACGCGAATTAGGGAACACTGAAGCTTTCTTT.

This chain joins TRBV28 and TRBJ2-7; 7 bases are shared with TRBD2. This CDR3 is built from 12 residues. CDR1 is MDHEN, CDR2 SYDVKM, per germline. V was pared by 8 bases and J by 2 bases, with 3 bases of the junction left unmatched. CDR3 coding DNA: TGTGCCAGCCAAGGACTAGCCTACGAGCAGTACTTC. This codes for CASQGLAYEQYF.